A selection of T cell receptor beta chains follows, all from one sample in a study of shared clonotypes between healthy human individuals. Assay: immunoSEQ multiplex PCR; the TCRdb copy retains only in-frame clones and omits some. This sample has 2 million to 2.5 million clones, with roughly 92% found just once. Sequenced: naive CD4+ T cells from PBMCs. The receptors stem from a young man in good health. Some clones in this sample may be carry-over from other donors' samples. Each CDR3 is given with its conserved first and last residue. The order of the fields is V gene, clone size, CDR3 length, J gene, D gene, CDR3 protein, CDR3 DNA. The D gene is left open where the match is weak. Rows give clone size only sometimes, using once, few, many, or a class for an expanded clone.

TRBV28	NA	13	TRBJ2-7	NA	CASSLGQFNEQYF	TGTGCCAGCAGTTTGGGTCAGTTTAACGAGCAGTACTTC
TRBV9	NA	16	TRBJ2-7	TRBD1	CASSVGGQASVYEQYF	TGTGCCAGCAGCGTAGGTGGACAGGCCAGTGTCTACGAGCAGTACTTC
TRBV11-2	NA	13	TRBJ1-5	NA	CASSLDLYQPQHF	TGTGCCAGCAGCTTAGATCTCTATCAGCCCCAGCATTTT
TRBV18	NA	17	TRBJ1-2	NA	CASSDTSGGRDNYGYTF	TGTGCCAGCTCAGACACATCGGGTGGCAGAGATAACTATGGCTACACCTTC
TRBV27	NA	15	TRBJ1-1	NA	CASSPLPGGNTEAFF	TGTGCCAGCAGTCCCTTACCCGGGGGGAACACTGAAGCTTTCTTT
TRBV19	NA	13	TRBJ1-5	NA	CASSTTGYQPQHF	TGTGCCAGTAGTACCACGGGGTATCAGCCCCAGCATTTT
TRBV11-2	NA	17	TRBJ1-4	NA	CASSLSPAEGPNEKLFF	TGTGCCAGCAGCTTATCCCCAGCGGAGGGTCCTAATGAAAAACTGTTTTTT
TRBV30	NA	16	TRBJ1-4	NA	CAWSIGTSDRNEKLFF	TGTGCCTGGAGTATCGGGACCTCGGACCGTAATGAAAAACTGTTTTTT
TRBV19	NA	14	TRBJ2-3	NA	CASSYRRSLDTQYF	TGTGCCAGTAGTTATAGGAGATCGTTGGATACGCAGTATTTT
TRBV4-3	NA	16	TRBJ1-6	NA	CASSQGRPGFGSPLHF	TGCGCCAGCAGCCAAGGGCGGCCGGGGTTCGGATCACCCCTCCACTTT
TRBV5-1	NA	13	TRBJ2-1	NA	CASSLGGWNEQFF	TGCGCCAGCAGCTTGGGTGGCTGGAATGAGCAGTTCTTC
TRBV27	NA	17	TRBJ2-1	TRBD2	CASSPRLAGLSGDEQFF	TGTGCCAGCAGTCCACGACTAGCGGGATTGTCAGGGGATGAGCAGTTCTTC
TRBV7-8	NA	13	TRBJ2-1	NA	CASSWDSNNEQFF	TGTGCCAGCAGCTGGGACTCGAACAATGAGCAGTTCTTC
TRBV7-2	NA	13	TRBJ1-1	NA	CASSRTANTEAFF	TGTGCCAGCAGCCGGACGGCGAACACTGAAGCTTTCTTT
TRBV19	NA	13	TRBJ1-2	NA	CASKRDGRYGYTF	TGTGCCAGTAAAAGGGACGGGAGGTATGGCTACACCTTC
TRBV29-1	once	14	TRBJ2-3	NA	CSVGGVRSTDTQYF	TGCAGCGTTGGAGGCGTCCGTAGCACAGATACGCAGTATTTT
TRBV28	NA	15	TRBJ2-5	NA	CASRMGGYFQETQYF	TGTGCCAGCAGAATGGGCGGCTACTTCCAAGAGACCCAGTACTTC
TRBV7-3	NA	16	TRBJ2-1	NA	CASSLTATISYNEQFF	TGTGCCAGCAGCTTAACAGCTACCATCTCCTACAATGAGCAGTTCTTC
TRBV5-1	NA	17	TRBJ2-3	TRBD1	CASSHSRTGQSTDTQYF	TGCGCCAGCAGCCACTCTCGGACAGGCCAGAGCACAGATACGCAGTATTTT
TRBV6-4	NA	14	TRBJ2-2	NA	CASSGLKGTGELFF	TGTGCCAGCAGTGGGCTGAAGGGCACCGGGGAGCTGTTTTTT
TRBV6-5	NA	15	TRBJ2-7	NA	CASSYSGGPAYEQYF	TGTGCCAGCAGTTACTCTGGGGGGCCCGCCTACGAGCAGTACTTC
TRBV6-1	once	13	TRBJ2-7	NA	CAGGSDGDYEQYF	TGTGCCGGGGGTAGCGACGGAGACTACGAGCAGTACTTC
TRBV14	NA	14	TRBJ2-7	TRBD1	CASSRQGGPYEQYF	TGTGCCAGCAGCCGACAGGGGGGTCCGTACGAGCAGTACTTC
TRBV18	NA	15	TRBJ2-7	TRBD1	CASSPDRLSSYEQYF	TGTGCCAGCTCACCGGACAGGCTAAGCTCCTACGAGCAGTACTTC
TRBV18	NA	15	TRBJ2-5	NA	CASSPPPGEQETQYF	TGTGCCAGCTCACCACCCCCTGGGGAACAAGAGACCCAGTACTTC
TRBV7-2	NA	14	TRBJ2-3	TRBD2	CASSLSGITDTQYF	TGTGCCAGCAGCTTGAGCGGGATTACAGATACGCAGTATTTT
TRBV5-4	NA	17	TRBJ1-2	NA	CASSTALLGGSSYGYTF	TGTGCCAGCAGCACCGCCCTGTTGGGGGGCTCGAGCTATGGCTACACCTTC
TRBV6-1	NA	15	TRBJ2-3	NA	CASSDPGGISDTQYF	TGTGCCAGCAGTGATCCCGGGGGCATCAGCGATACGCAGTATTTT
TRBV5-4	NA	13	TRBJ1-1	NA	CASSTGPNTEAFF	TGTGCCAGCAGCACGGGGCCGAACACTGAAGCTTTCTTT
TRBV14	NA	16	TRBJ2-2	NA	CASSQDIRGSTGELFF	TGTGCCAGCAGCCAAGACATACGGGGGAGCACCGGGGAGCTGTTTTTT
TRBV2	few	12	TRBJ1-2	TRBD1	CASRTDRDGYTF	TGTGCCAGCAGGACGGACAGGGACGGCTACACCTTC